This T cell receptor beta chain was observed in a study of cytomegalovirus exposure and HLA in healthy donors. About the research overall: The 666 first-cohort repertoires shared a platform with the roughly 110 validation repertoires, as reported in a later analysis.

The donors were in the 120-subject validation cohort, distinct from the approximately 610-subject first cohort. About this clone itself: Its antigen is not known.

Assay: immunoSEQ multiplex PCR; the TCRdb copy retains only in-frame clones and omits some. The sample holds about 70,000 clones; less than 95% are singletons and the top ten take approximately 2%. In germline, CDR1 is SGHVS, CDR2 FNYEAQ. This CDR3 has 12 amino acids. V was pared by 0 bases and J by 10 bases, with 9 bases between. Study-level points and caveats: Across donors, most TCRs were seen rarely, yet some public ones were widespread. High sensitivity and specificity were reportedly achieved when the classifier diagnosed cytomegalovirus status.

The source material was PBMCs. The sequence was collected from a woman aged 18-29 years in good health and CMV-seropositive. This sequence joins TRBV7-6 and TRBJ1-1; D might be TRBD1 (5 bases). This CDR3 reads CASSLAWGGAFF. The CDR3 nucleotides read TGTGCCAGCAGCTTAGCATGGGGCGGAGCTTTCTTT.